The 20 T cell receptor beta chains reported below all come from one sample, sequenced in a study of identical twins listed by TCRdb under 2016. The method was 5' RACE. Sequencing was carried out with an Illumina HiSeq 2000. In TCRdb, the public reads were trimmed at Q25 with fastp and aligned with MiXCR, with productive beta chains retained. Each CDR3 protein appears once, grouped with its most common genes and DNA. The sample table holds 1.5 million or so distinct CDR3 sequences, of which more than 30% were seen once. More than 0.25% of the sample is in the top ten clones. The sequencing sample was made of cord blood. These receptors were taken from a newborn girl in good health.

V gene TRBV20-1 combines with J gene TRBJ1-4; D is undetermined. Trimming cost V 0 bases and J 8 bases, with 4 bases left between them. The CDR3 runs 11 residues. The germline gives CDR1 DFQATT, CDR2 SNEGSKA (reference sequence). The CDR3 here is CSARDAEKLFF. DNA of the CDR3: TGCAGTGCTAGAGATGCCGAAAAACTGTTTTTT.

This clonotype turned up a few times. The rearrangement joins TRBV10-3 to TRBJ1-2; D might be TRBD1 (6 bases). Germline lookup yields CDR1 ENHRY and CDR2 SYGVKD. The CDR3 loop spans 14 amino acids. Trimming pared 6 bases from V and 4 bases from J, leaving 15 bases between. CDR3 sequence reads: CAIRREGVGYGYTF. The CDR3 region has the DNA TGTGCCATCAGGAGGGAGGGGGTTGGCTATGGCTACACCTTC.

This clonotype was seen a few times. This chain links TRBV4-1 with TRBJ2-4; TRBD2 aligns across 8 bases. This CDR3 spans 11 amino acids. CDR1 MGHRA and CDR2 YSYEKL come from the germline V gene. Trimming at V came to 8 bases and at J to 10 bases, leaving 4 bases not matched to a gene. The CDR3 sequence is CASLAGGIQYF. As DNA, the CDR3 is TGCGCCAGCTTGGCGGGAGGTATTCAGTACTTC.

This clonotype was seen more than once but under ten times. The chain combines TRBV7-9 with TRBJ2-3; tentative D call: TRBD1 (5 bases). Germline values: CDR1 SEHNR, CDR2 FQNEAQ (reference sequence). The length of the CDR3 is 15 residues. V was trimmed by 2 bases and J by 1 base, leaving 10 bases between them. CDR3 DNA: TGTGCCAGCAGCTTAAACCCCAGGGGCACAGATACGCAGTATTTT. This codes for CASSLNPRGTDTQYF.

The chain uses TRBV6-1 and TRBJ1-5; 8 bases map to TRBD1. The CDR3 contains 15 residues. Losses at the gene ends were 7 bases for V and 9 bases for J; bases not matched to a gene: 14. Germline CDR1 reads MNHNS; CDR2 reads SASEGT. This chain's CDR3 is CASTDRTGIVWPQHF. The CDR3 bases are TGTGCCAGCACAGATCGGACAGGGATCGTTTGGCCCCAGCATTTT.

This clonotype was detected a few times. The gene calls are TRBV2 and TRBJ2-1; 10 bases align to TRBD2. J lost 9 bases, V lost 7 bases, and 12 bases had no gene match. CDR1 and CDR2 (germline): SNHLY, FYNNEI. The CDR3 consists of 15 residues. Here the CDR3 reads CASTLAGAVGGEQFF. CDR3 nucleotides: TGTGCCAGCACCCTAGCGGGGGCCGTTGGGGGTGAGCAGTTCTTC.

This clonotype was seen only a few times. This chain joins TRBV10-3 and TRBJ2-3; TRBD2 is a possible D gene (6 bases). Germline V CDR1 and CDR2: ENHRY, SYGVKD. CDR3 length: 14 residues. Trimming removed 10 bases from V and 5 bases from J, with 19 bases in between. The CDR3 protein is CATTSREHGDTQYF. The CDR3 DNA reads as TGTGCCACCACGTCCCGGGAGCATGGAGATACGCAGTATTTT.

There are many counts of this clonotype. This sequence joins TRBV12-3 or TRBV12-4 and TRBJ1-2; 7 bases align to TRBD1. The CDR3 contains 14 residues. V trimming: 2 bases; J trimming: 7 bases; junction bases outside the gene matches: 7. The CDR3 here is CASSLQGQAAGYTF. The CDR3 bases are TGTGCCAGCAGTTTACAAGGACAGGCCGCTGGCTACACCTTC.

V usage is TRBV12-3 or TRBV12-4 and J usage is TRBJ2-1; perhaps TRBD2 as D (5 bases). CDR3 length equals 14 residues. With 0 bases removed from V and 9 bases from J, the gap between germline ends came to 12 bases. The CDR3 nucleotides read TGTGCCAGCAGTTTAGCGGGAGTAAGGCGTGAGCAGTTCTTC. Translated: CASSLAGVRREQFF.

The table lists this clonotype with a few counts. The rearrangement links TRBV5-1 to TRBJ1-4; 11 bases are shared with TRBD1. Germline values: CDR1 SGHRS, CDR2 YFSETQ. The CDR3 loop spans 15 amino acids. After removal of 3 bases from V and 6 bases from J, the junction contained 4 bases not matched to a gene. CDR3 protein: CASSWGTGGDEKLFF. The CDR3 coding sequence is TGCGCCAGCAGCTGGGGGACAGGGGGAGATGAAAAACTGTTTTTT.

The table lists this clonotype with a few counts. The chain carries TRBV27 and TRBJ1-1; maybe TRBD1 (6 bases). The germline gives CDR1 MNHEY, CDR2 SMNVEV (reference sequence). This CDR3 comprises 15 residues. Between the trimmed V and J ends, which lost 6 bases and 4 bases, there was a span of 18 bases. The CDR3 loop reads CASSPRQARGTEAFF. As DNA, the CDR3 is TGTGCCAGCAGCCCCCGACAGGCAAGGGGCACTGAAGCTTTCTTT.

For the CDR3, the DNA is TGCGCCAGCAGTGAGGAGCGGACGACAAGCATTCAGTACTTC. Its translation is CASSEERTTSIQYF. The genes are TRBV10-2 and TRBJ2-4, with D tentatively TRBD2 (5 bases). Trimming stripped 2 bases from V and 9 bases from J, with 14 bases between. The CDR3 spans 14 residues. Germline-derived CDR1 and CDR2 are WSHSY and SAAADI.

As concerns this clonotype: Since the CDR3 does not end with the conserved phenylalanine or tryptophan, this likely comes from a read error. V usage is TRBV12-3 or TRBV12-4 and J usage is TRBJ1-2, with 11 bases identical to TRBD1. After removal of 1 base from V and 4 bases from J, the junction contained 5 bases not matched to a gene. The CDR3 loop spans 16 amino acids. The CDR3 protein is CASSLVWTGGFYGYTY. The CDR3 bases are TGTGCCAGCAGTTTAGTCTGGACAGGGGGCTTCTATGGCTACACCTAC.

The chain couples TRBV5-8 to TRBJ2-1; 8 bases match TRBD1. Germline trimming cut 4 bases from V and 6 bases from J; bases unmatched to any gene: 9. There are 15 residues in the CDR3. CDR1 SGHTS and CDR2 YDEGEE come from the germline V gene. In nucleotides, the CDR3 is TGTGCCAGCAGCCAGGGACAGGTTGCGATCAATGAGCAGTTCTTC. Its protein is CASSQGQVAINEQFF. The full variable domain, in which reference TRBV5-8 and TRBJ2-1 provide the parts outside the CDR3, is EAGVTQSPTHLIKTRGQQATLRCSPISGHTSVYWYQQALGLGLQFLLWYDEGEERNRGNFPPRFSGRQFPNYSSELNVNALELEDSALYLCASSQGQVAINEQFFGPGTRLTVL.

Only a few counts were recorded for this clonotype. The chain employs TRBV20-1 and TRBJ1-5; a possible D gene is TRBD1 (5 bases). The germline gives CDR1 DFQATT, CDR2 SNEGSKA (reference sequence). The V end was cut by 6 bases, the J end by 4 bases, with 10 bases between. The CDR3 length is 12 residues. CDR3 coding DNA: TGCAGTGCGGGGCATCCAAATCAGCCCCAGCATTTT. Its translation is CSAGHPNQPQHF.

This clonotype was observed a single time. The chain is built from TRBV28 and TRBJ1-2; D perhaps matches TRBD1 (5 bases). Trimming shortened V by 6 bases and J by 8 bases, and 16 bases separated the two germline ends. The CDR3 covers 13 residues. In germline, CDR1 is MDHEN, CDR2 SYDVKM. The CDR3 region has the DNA TGTGCCAGCAGCCGAGGGGTACGAGGCGGCTACACCTTC. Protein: CASSRGVRGGYTF.

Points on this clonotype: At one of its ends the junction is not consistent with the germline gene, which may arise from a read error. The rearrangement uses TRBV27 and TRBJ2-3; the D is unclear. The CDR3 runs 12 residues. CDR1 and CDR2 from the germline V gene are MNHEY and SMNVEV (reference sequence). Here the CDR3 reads CACRTSTDTQYF. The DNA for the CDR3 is TGTGCCTGCAGAACAAGCACAGATACGCAGTATTTT.

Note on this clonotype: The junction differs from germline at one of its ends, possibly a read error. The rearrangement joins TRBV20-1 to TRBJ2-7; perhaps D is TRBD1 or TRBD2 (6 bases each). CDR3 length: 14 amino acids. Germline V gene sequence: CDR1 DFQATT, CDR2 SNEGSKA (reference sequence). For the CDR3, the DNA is TGCAGTGTTAGAGGACCCTTGGGGGCGGGGGAGCAGTACTTC. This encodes CSVRGPLGAGEQYF.

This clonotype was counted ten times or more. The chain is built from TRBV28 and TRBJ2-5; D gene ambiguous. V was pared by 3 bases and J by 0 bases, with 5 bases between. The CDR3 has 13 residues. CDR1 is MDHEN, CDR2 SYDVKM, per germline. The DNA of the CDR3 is TGTGCCAGCAGTTTCCCTAACCAAGAGACCCAGTACTTC. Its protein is CASSFPNQETQYF.

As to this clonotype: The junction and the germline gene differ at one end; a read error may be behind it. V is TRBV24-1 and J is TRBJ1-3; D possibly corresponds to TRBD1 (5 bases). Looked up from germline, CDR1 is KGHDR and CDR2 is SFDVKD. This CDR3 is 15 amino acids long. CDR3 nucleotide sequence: TGTGCCACCAGTGATCCGGGGGTCTCTAGAAACACCATATATTTT. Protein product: CATSDPGVSRNTIYF.